A single sample gave rise to the 17 T cell receptor beta chains below, sequenced in a study of blood T cell repertoires in COVID-19. TCRdb's copy holds only in-frame clones and misses some; the assay was immunoSEQ multiplex PCR. The table includes about 69,000 clones, 90% detected once. The sample taken for sequencing was peripheral blood. The receptors derive from a man in his fifties with acute or convalescent COVID-19.

The J gene is TRBJ2-7, the V gene TRBV5-1; 11 bases fit TRBD1. The CDR3 runs to 14 residues. Germline values: CDR1 SGHRS, CDR2 YFSETQ. Germline trimming cut 4 bases from V and 5 bases from J; bases unmatched to any gene: 5. CDR3 protein: CASSPDRGRDEQYF. The CDR3 coding sequence is TGCGCCAGCAGCCCGGACAGGGGGCGCGACGAGCAGTACTTC.

The chain couples TRBV9 to TRBJ1-2; a weak D match, TRBD1 (6 bases). Per the germline V gene, CDR1 is SGDLS and CDR2 is YYNGEE. The CDR3 runs to 15 residues. V was clipped by 0 bases and J by 6 bases, with 15 bases between them. CDR3 sequence: CASSVATGGGNGYTF. CDR3 DNA: TGTGCCAGCAGCGTAGCTACGGGGGGCGGCAATGGCTACACCTTC.

The V call is TRBV27, the J call TRBJ1-4; a weak D match, TRBD1 (5 bases). Trimming pared 5 bases from V and 7 bases from J, leaving 14 bases between. This CDR3 contains 14 residues. Germline loops: CDR1 MNHEY, CDR2 SMNVEV (reference sequence). CDR3 DNA: TGTGCCAGCAGTCTTGCCGGGGGGGGTGAAAAACTGTTTTTT. This encodes CASSLAGGGEKLFF.

The chain recombines TRBV2 with TRBJ2-7; 11 bases align to TRBD2. The CDR3 totals 14 residues. Trimming removed 6 bases from V and 3 bases from J; junction bases left unmatched: 4. Looked up from germline, CDR1 is SNHLY and CDR2 is FYNNEI. Here the CDR3 DNA reads TGTGCCAGCAGACTGACTAGCGGGAACTACGAGCAGTACTTC. This gives the protein CASRLTSGNYEQYF.

The V and J genes are TRBV5-6 and TRBJ2-2, with no clear D. Germline V gene lookup returns CDR1 SGHDT and CDR2 YYEEEE. The CDR3 covers 15 residues. Trimming stripped 0 bases from V and 1 base from J, with 7 bases between. As DNA, the CDR3 is TGTGCCAGCAGCTTGGTTTCCCAGAACACCGGGGAGCTGTTTTTT. It is translated as CASSLVSQNTGELFF.

DNA of the CDR3: TGTGCCAGCAGTTACTCGGAGGATAATTCACCCCTCCACTTT. It is translated as CASSYSEDNSPLHF. This chain joins TRBV6-6 and TRBJ1-6; D gene ambiguous. Per the germline V gene, CDR1 is MNHNY and CDR2 is SVGAGI (reference sequence). The CDR3 covers 14 residues. V gave up 0 bases and J gave up 5 bases, with 5 bases separating them.

The J gene is TRBJ2-7, the V gene TRBV2; tentatively, D is TRBD2 (6 bases). Germline values: CDR1 SNHLY, CDR2 FYNNEI. The CDR3 runs 14 residues. V gave up 4 bases and J gave up 3 bases, with 13 bases separating them. In DNA, the CDR3 is TGTGCCAGCAGTGTTAGCAGTAGCGGCTACGAGCAGTACTTC. Translating it yields CASSVSSSGYEQYF. Full variable domain (outside the CDR3, taken from reference TRBV2 and TRBJ2-7): EPEVTQTPSHQVTQMGQEVILRCVPISNHLYFYWYRQILGQKVEFLVSFYNNEISEKSEIFDDQFSVERPDGSNFTLKIRSTKLEDSAMYFCASSVSSSGYEQYFGPGTRLTVT.

The V and J genes are TRBV6-5 and TRBJ1-6; unclear D gene. Trimming shortened V by 0 bases and J by 9 bases, and 12 bases separated the two germline ends. This CDR3 region has 15 residues. Per the germline V gene, CDR1 is MNHEY and CDR2 is SVGAGI. This CDR3 is CASSYSAGLGSPLHF. Here the CDR3 DNA reads TGTGCCAGCAGTTACTCGGCAGGCTTGGGTTCACCCCTCCACTTT.

This chain links TRBV15 with TRBJ2-7; 10 bases map to TRBD1. The ends lost 5 bases at V and 8 bases at J; junction bases unmatched: 12. This CDR3 region has 15 residues. Germline V gene data show CDR1 as LNHNV and CDR2 as YYDKDF (reference sequence). CDR3 sequence: CATSGQPGQGFKQYF. Written as DNA, the CDR3 is TGTGCCACCAGCGGTCAACCGGGACAGGGGTTTAAGCAGTACTTC.

The chain combines TRBV6-4 with TRBJ2-3, with 11 bases matching TRBD2. Losses at the gene ends were 7 bases for V and 4 bases for J; bases not matched to a gene: 4. This CDR3 comprises 14 residues. From germline, CDR1 is MRHNA and CDR2 SNTAGT. The CDR3 DNA reads as TGTGCCAGCAAACTAGCGGGAGACGCAGATACGCAGTATTTT. Translation gives CASKLAGDADTQYF.

This chain joins TRBV18 and TRBJ2-6; D is possibly TRBD1 (5 bases). The V end lost 2 bases, the J end lost 0 bases, and 11 bases lay between the germline ends. CDR3 length: 17 residues. Looked up from germline, CDR1 is KGHSH and CDR2 is LQKENI. The CDR3 DNA follows: TGTGCCAGCTCACCAGCAGGGTCCACCTCTGGGGCCAACGTCCTGACTTTC. Its protein is CASSPAGSTSGANVLTF.

The chain joins TRBV11-3 to TRBJ2-2; D remains unclear. Germline V lookup: CDR1 SGHNT, CDR2 YENEEA. This CDR3 region has 13 residues. Trimming took off 1 base at V and 5 bases at J, with 5 bases between the two ends. Here the CDR3 reads CASSLVRTGELFF. CDR3 nucleotides: TGTGCCAGCAGCTTAGTTCGGACCGGGGAGCTGTTTTTT.

This chain uses TRBV7-2 with TRBJ2-3, with 9 bases lining up with TRBD1. V trimming: 2 bases; J trimming: 3 bases; junction bases outside the gene matches: 6. CDR1 is SGHTA, CDR2 FQGNSA, per germline. The CDR3 has 16 amino acids. The CDR3 DNA is TGTGCCAGCAGCTTATTTTGGGACAGGGAGACAGATACGCAGTATTTT. Translating it yields CASSLFWDRETDTQYF.

CDR3 sequence (DNA): TGTGCCAGCAGCTTGGGTATCGGGAATGAGGAGGCTTTCTTT. Translated: CASSLGIGNEEAFF. The gene calls are TRBV5-4 and TRBJ1-1; D is undetermined. Germline assignment: CDR1 SGHNT and CDR2 YYREEE (reference sequence). The CDR3 loop spans 14 amino acids. V lost 0 bases to trimming and J lost 11 bases, with 17 bases between them.

This chain joins TRBV30 and TRBJ2-1; weak D call: TRBD1 (5 bases). Deletions cut 4 bases from V and 4 bases from J, with 11 bases between. The CDR3 contains 13 residues. The germline V gene has CDR1 GTSNPN and CDR2 SVGIG (reference sequence). CDR3 bases: TGTGCCTGGAACCCTCAGGGTTACAATGAGCAGTTCTTC. Its translation: CAWNPQGYNEQFF.

DNA of the CDR3: TGCGCCAGCAGCCAAGAAGGTCGGAGCCATGAAGCTTTCTTT. Protein sequence: CASSQEGRSHEAFF. This chain links TRBV4-3 with TRBJ1-1; D is undetermined. Trimming removed 0 bases at V and 7 bases at J, with 12 bases between. Germline V gives CDR1 LGHNA, CDR2 YSLEER. The CDR3 length is 14 residues.

This CDR3 is CASSGLGGFEAFF. The CDR3 nucleotides read TGCGCCAGCAGCGGCCTAGGGGGCTTTGAAGCTTTCTTT. V and J are TRBV5-1 and TRBJ1-1; 7 nucleotides line up with TRBD1. Germline-derived CDR1 and CDR2 are SGHRS and YFSETQ. Unmatched junction bases numbered 7, after V lost 4 bases and J lost 7 bases. This CDR3 contains 13 residues. The full variable domain, in which reference TRBV5-1 and TRBJ1-1 provide the parts outside the CDR3, is KAGVTQTPRYLIKTRGQQVTLSCSPISGHRSVSWYQQTPGQGLQFLFEYFSETQRNKGNFPGRFSGRQFSNSRSEMNVSTLELGDSALYLCASSGLGGFEAFFGQGTRLTVV.